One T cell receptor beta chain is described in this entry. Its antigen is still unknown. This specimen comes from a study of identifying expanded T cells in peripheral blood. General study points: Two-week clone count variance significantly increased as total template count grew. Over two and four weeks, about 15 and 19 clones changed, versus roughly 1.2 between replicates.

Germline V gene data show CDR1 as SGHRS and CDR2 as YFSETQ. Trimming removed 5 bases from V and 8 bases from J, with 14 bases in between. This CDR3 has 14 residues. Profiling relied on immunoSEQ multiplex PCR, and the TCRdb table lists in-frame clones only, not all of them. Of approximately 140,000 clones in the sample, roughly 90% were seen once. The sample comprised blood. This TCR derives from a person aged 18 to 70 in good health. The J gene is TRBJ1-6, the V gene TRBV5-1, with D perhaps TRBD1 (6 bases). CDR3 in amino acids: CASSIRGADSPLHF. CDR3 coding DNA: TGCGCCAGCAGTATCCGGGGGGCGGATTCACCCCTCCACTTT.